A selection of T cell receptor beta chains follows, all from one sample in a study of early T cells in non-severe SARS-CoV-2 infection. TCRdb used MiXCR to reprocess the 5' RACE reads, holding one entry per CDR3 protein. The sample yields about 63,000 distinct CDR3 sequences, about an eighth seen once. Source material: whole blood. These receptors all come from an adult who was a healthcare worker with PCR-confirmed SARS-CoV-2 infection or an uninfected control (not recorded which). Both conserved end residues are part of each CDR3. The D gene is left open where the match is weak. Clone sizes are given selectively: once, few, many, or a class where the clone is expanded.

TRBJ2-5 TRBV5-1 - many CASSLEETQYF TGCGCCAGCAGCTTGGAAGAGACCCAGTACTTC
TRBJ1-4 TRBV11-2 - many CASSLIATNEKLFF TGTGCCAGCAGCTTAATAGCAACTAATGAAAAACTGTTTTTT
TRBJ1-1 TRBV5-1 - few CASSPDRAILNTEAFF TGCGCCAGCAGCCCCGATAGGGCGATATTGAACACTGAAGCTTTCTTT
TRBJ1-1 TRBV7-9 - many CASSSARAGEAFF TGTGCCAGCAGCTCCGCCCGGGCGGGTGAAGCTTTCTTT
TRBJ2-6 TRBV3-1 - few CASRTASGANVLTF TGTGCCAGCAGGACGGCCTCTGGGGCCAACGTCCTGACTTTC
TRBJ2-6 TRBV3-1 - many CASSQAPSGANVLTF TGTGCCAGCAGCCAAGCCCCTTCTGGGGCCAACGTCCTGACTTTC
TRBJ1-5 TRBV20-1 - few CSAKNRVGDQPQHF TGCAGTGCTAAAAACAGGGTGGGAGATCAGCCCCAGCATTTT
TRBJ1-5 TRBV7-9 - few CASSPDANQPQHF TGTGCCAGCAGCCCAGATGCCAATCAGCCCCAGCATTTT
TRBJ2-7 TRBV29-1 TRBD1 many CSVDGTGSYEQYF TGCAGCGTTGACGGGACAGGGAGCTACGAGCAGTACTTC
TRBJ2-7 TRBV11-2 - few CASSLDSYEQYF TGTGCCAGCAGCCTCGACAGCTACGAGCAGTACTTC
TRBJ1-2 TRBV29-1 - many CSVEDRGNYGYTF TGCAGCGTTGAAGATCGGGGGAACTATGGCTACACCTTC
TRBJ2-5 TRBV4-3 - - CASSQEQTGSTQETQYF TGCGCCAGCAGCCAAGAACAGACCGGGAGTACTCAAGAGACCCAGTACTTC
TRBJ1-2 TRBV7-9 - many CASSAGNYGYTF TGTGCCAGCAGCGCAGGGAACTATGGCTACACCTTC
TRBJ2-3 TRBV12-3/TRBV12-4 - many CASSLLATDTQYF TGTGCCAGCAGTTTATTAGCCACAGATACGCAGTATTTT
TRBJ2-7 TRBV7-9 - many CASSSGVEQYF TGTGCCAGCAGCTCGGGGGTCGAGCAGTACTTC
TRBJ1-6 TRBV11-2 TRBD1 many CASSVRPGQDNSPLHF TGTGCCAGCAGCGTACGACCGGGACAGGATAATTCACCCCTCCACTTT
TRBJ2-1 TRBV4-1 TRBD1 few CASHSDRASYNEQFF TGCGCCAGCCACTCCGACAGGGCCTCCTACAATGAGCAGTTCTTC
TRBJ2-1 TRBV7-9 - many CASSLDIDEQFF TGTGCCAGCAGCTTAGATATCGATGAGCAGTTCTTC
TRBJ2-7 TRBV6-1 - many CASSEFWTEYEQYF TGTGCCAGCAGTGAATTCTGGACAGAGTACGAGCAGTACTTC
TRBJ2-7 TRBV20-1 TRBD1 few CSASWDRGAYEQYF TGCAGTGCCAGCTGGGACAGGGGCGCGTACGAGCAGTACTTC
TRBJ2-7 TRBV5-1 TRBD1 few CASSLDTGGASYEQYF TGCGCCAGCAGCTTGGATACAGGGGGCGCTTCCTACGAGCAGTACTTC
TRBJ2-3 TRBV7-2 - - CASSLRLTSTDTQYF TGTGCCAGCAGCTTGCGGCTCACTAGCACAGATACGCAGTATTTT
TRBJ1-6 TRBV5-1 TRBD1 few CASSSGTGAFSPLHF TGCGCCAGCAGCTCTGGGACAGGGGCCTTTTCACCCCTCCACTTT
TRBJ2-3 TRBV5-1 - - CASSLEGVSEYTQYF TGCGCCAGCAGCTTGGAAGGGGTGAGCGAGTATACGCAGTATTTT
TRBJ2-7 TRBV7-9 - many CASSLSSGSYEQYF TGTGCCAGCAGCTTATCCTCAGGCTCCTACGAGCAGTACTTC
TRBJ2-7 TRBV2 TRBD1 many CASTNPTGLAQYF TGTGCCAGCACCAACCCGACAGGGCTGGCGCAGTACTTC
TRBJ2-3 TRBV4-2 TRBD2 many CASSRVTGGGTFTDTQYF TGTGCCAGCAGCCGCGTAACAGGCGGGGGTACCTTTACAGATACGCAGTATTTT
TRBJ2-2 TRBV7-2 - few CASSSTRVTGELFF TGTGCCAGCAGCTCGACTAGGGTCACCGGGGAGCTGTTTTTT
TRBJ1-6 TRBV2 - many CASSERVTAYNSPLHF TGTGCCAGCAGTGAAAGGGTTACGGCCTATAATTCACCCCTCCACTTT
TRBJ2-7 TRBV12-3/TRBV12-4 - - CASSLHSAPRTEQYF TGTGCCAGCAGTTTACATTCAGCCCCGAGGACCGAGCAGTACTTC
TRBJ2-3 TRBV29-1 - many CSVLGGIGDTQYF TGCAGCGTTTTGGGGGGAATAGGAGATACGCAGTATTTT
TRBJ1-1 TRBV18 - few CASATEYNTEAFF TGTGCCAGCGCGACAGAGTACAACACTGAAGCTTTCTTT
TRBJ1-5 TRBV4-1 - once CASSQVLGDGNQPQHF TGCGCCAGCAGCCAAGTATTGGGAGATGGCAATCAGCCCCAGCATTTT
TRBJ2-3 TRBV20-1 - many CSAGGTIIDTQYF TGCAGTGCTGGGGGGACGATCATAGATACGCAGTATTTT
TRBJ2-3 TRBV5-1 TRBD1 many CASSATGSKPDTQYF TGCGCCAGCAGCGCGACAGGGAGCAAACCAGATACGCAGTATTTT
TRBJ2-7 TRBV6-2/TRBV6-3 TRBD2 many CASSYRTSGGPGEQYF TGTGCCAGCAGTTACCGGACTAGCGGGGGCCCGGGGGAGCAGTACTTC
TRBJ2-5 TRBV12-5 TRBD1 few CASAHGQGARIFQETQYF TGTGCTAGTGCCCACGGGCAGGGGGCCCGGATATTCCAAGAGACCCAGTACTTC
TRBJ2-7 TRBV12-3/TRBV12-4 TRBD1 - CASSLATGPSYEQYF TGTGCCAGCAGTTTAGCGACAGGGCCCTCCTACGAGCAGTACTTC
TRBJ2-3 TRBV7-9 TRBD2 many CASSLGLAGYTTDTQYF TGTGCCAGCAGCTTAGGGCTAGCGGGGTACACCACAGATACGCAGTATTTT
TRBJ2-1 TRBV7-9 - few CASSFFQGEQFF TGTGCCAGCAGCTTCTTCCAGGGTGAGCAGTTCTTC